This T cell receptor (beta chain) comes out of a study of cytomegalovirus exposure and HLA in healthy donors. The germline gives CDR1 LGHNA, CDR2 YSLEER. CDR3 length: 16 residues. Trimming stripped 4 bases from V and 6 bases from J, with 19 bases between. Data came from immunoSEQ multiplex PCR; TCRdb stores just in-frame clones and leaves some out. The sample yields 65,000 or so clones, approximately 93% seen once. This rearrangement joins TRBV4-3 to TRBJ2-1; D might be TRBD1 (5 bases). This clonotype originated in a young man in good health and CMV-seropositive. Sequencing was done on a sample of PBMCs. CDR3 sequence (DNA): TGCGCCAGCAGCCGAACCCCCCAGGGAATACTCAATGAGCAGTTCTTC. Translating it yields CASSRTPQGILNEQFF.